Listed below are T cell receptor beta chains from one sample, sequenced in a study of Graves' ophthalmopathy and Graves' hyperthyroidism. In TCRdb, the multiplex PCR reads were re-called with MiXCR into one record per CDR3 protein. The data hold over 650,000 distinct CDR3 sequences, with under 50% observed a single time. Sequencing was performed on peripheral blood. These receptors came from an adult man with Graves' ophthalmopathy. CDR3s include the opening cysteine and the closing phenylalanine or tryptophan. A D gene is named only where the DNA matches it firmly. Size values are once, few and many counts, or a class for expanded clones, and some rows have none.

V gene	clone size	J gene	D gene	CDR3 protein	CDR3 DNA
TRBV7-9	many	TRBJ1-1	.	CASSLSGRKGEAFF	TGTGCCAGCAGCTTATCGGGACGCAAGGGTGAAGCTTTCTTT
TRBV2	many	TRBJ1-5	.	CASSANAPQPQHF	TGTGCCAGCAGTGCCAATGCACCTCAGCCCCAGCATTTT
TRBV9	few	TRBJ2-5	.	CASSVEGLGETQYF	TGTGCCAGCAGCGTGGAGGGGCTTGGAGAGACCCAGTACTTC
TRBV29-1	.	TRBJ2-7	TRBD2	CSAGAGGSNEQYF	TGCAGCGCAGGGGCGGGAGGGTCGAATGAGCAGTACTTC
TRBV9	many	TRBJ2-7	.	CASSTRGTGEQYF	TGTGCCAGCAGCACACGGGGGACGGGCGAGCAGTACTTC
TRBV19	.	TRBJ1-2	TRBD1	CASSHSVPGTGGYYGYTF	TGTGCCAGTTCCCATTCCGTCCCCGGGACAGGGGGTTACTATGGCTACACCTTC
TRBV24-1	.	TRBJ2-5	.	CATSDRTAPETQHF	TGTGCCACCAGTGACCGTACCGCTCCGGAGACCCAGCACTTC
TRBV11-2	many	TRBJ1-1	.	CASSSQGLNTEAFF	TGTGCCAGCAGCTCCCAGGGACTGAACACTGAAGCTTTCTTT
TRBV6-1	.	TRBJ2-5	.	CASINWGQETQYF	TGTGCCAGCATTAACTGGGGGCAGGAGACCCAGTACTTC
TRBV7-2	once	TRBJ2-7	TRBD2	CASSLKGLAGGPSHEQYF	TGTGCCAGCAGCTTAAAAGGACTAGCGGGAGGGCCTAGCCACGAGCAGTACTTC
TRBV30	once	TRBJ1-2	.	CAWARQDGYTF	TGTGCCTGGGCCAGACAGGATGGCTACACCTTC
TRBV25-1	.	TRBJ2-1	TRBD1	CASSGEGQFKRTGHHEQFF	TGTGCCAGCAGTGGAGAGGGACAGTTTAAGAGAACGGGACACCATGAGCAGTTCTTC
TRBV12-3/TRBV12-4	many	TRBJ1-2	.	CASSFGGAQGYGYTF	TGTGCCAGCAGTTTTGGGGGGGCGCAAGGCTATGGCTACACCTTC
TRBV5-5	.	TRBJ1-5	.	CASSFQGEVQPQHF	TGTGCCAGCAGCTTTCAGGGAGAGGTTCAGCCCCAGCATTTT
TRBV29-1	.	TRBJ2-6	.	CSVRPTGANVLTF	TGCAGCGTTCGGCCTACTGGGGCCAACGTCCTGACTTTC
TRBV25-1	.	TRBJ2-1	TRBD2	CASSEGSSGYNEQFF	TGTGCCAGCAGTGAAGGGTCTAGCGGGTACAATGAGCAGTTCTTC
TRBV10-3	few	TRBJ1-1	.	CASEGPMNTEAFF	TGTGCCAGTGAGGGACCGATGAACACTGAAGCTTTCTTT
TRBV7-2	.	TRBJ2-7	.	CASSQRWGETDYEQYF	TGTGCCAGCAGCCAAAGGTGGGGGGAGACAGACTACGAGCAGTACTTC
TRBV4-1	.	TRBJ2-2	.	CASSQVGQNTGELFF	TGCGCCAGCAGCCAAGTCGGACAGAACACCGGGGAGCTGTTTTTT
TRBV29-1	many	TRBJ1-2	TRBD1	CSVAGTVGYTF	TGCAGCGTAGCCGGGACAGTTGGCTACACCTTC
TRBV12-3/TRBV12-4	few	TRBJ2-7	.	CASSFGQAYYEQYF	TGTGCCAGCAGTTTTGGGCAGGCCTACTACGAGCAGTACTTC
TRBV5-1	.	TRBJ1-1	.	CASSLKSGVGDTEAFF	TGCGCCAGCAGCTTAAAATCAGGGGTGGGGGACACTGAAGCTTTCTTT